This T cell receptor (beta chain) was retrieved from a study of blood T cell repertoires in COVID-19. Study context: Samples came from the United States, Italy and Spain, spanning acute and convalescent COVID-19. In each case, the material was cDNA or gDNA derived from T cells, B-cell-depleted T cells, or PBMCs.

V gave up 0 bases and J gave up 4 bases, with 6 bases separating them. This CDR3 comprises 13 residues. Germline lookup yields CDR1 LGHNA and CDR2 YSLEER. Data came from immunoSEQ multiplex PCR; TCRdb stores just in-frame clones and leaves some out. The table includes around 150,000 clones, around 89% detected once. Clinical histories supplied by participants themselves formed the basis of cohort assignment. V is TRBV4-3 and J is TRBJ1-1; TRBD1 is a possible D gene (5 bases). The TCR was taken from a woman between 50 and 59 years old who had recovered from COVID-19. The material sequenced was PBMCs or T cells enriched from blood (not recorded which). CDR3 in amino acids: CASSQEGATEAFF. For the CDR3, the DNA is TGCGCCAGCAGCCAAGAAGGGGCCACTGAAGCTTTCTTT.